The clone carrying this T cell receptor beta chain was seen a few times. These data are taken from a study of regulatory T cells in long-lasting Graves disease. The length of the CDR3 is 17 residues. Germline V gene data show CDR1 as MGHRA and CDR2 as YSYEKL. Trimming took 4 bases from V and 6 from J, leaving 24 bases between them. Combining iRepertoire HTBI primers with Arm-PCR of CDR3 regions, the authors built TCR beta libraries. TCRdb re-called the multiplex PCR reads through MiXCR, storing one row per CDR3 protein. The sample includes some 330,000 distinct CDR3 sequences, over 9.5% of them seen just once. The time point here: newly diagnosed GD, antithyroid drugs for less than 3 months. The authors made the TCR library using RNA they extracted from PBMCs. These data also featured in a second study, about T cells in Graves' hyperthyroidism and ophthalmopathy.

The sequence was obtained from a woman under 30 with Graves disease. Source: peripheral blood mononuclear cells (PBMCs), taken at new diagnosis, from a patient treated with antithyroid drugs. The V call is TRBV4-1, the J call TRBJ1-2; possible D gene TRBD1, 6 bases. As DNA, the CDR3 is TGCGCCAGCAGCCTACGGACAGCGGGCGACTACCTAGATGGCTACACCTTC. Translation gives CASSLRTAGDYLDGYTF.